This entry lists 17 T cell receptor beta chains sequenced from one sample in a study of T-cell memory formation after mild COVID-19. TCRdb reprocessed the 5' RACE reads via MiXCR and lists one record per CDR3 protein. This sample has 200,000 to 250,000 distinct CDR3 sequences; 9.5% to 10% occur once, and the top ten carry 3.5%. Sequencing input: PBMCs or a T cell subset sorted from them (not recorded which). The receptors stem from a man between 18 and 29 years old who had mild COVID-19 (a few samples of this study predate the infection). Cell type and time point are not known.

V is TRBV28 and J is TRBJ2-3, with a tentative D call TRBD1 (5 bases). Germline values: CDR1 MDHEN, CDR2 SYDVKM. CDR3 length: 12 amino acids. The CDR3 sequence is CAVGVATDTQYF. CDR3 nucleotides: TGTGCAGTAGGGGTTGCCACAGATACGCAGTATTTT.

This clonotype was seen ten or more times. The chain is built from TRBV20-1 and TRBJ1-3; tentative D call: TRBD1 (6 bases). Per germline, CDR1 DFQATT and CDR2 SNEGSKA (reference sequence). CDR3 length: 14 amino acids. V lost 5 bases to trimming and J lost 0 bases, with 11 bases between them. This CDR3 is CSAGKDSSGNTIYF. Here the CDR3 DNA reads TGCAGTGCTGGAAAGGACAGCTCTGGAAACACCATATATTTT.

In this sample, this clonotype turned up many times. The genes are TRBV5-1 and TRBJ1-3, with TRBD1 identical over 10 bases. Germline V CDR1 and CDR2: SGHRS, YFSETQ. This CDR3 is 15 amino acids long. Trimming cost V 4 bases and J 4 bases; bases outside gene matches: 5. The CDR3 DNA follows: TGCGCCAGCAGCCCCGGGACAGGGGTCGGAAACACCATATATTTT. Protein sequence: CASSPGTGVGNTIYF.

The sample holds many counts of this clonotype. The chain is built from TRBV12-3 or TRBV12-4 and TRBJ2-7; D possibly corresponds to TRBD1 (6 bases). V lost 1 base and J lost 3, with 10 bases in between. This CDR3 region has 14 residues. CDR3 region: CASSLDRDGYEQYF. The CDR3 nucleotides read TGTGCCAGCAGTTTAGACAGGGACGGCTACGAGCAGTACTTC.

The genes are TRBV25-1 and TRBJ2-7; D remains unclear. The germline V gene has CDR1 MGHDK and CDR2 SYGVNS. V was clipped by 4 bases and J by 5 bases, with 18 bases between them. This CDR3 is 15 amino acids long. The chain's CDR3 is CASSGLAVPIDEQYF. Here the CDR3 DNA reads TGTGCCAGCAGTGGGTTGGCGGTGCCTATCGACGAGCAGTACTTC.

This clonotype showed up just a few times. V usage is TRBV4-3 and J usage is TRBJ2-6; perhaps TRBD1 as D (5 bases). Germline assignment: CDR1 LGHNA and CDR2 YSLEER. The CDR3 is 20 residues long. The V gene lost 4 bases and the J gene lost 0 bases, with 22 bases spanning the gap. CDR3 coding DNA: TGCGCCAGCAGCCGACTTTCAACCCAGGGATCGGGCTCTGGGGCCAACGTCCTGACTTTC. Its protein product is CASSRLSTQGSGSGANVLTF.

This clonotype was counted a few times. The chain carries TRBV18 and TRBJ2-7; D is possibly TRBD1 (6 bases). V dropped 4 bases and J dropped 7 bases, with 14 bases sitting between them. Germline V gene sequence: CDR1 KGHSH, CDR2 LQKENI. This CDR3 spans 13 amino acids. CDR3 loop: CASSLGAMGEQYV. In DNA form, the CDR3 reads TGTGCCAGCTCACTGGGGGCCATGGGGGAGCAGTACGTC.

V is TRBV21-1 and J is TRBJ2-3. TRBV21-1 is shown as a pseudogene. This CDR3 has 15 residues. The CDR3: CASTPGDLRKDTQYF. The DNA of the CDR3 is TGTGCCAGCACCCCAGGAGACTTACGAAAAGATACGCAGTATTTT.

The rearrangement uses TRBV29-1 and TRBJ2-2, with TRBD2 matching over 7 bases. The CDR3 sequence is 14 residues long. Trimming removed 5 bases from V and 4 bases from J; junction bases left unmatched: 7. Germline V gene sequence: CDR1 SQVTM, CDR2 ANQGSEA. The DNA of the CDR3 is TGCAGCGTTAAACGGGGGGAGTCCACCGGGGAGCTGTTTTTT. Encoded protein: CSVKRGESTGELFF.

J is TRBJ1-1 and V is TRBV12-3 or TRBV12-4, with a possible D match to TRBD1 (5 bases). Trimming left V 7 bases short and J 11 bases short, with 20 bases between. CDR3 length: 13 amino acids. The CDR3 loop reads CASNRVRAENAFF. CDR3 DNA sequence: TGTGCCAGCAATCGTGTCAGGGCCGAGAATGCTTTCTTT.

V and J are TRBV7-6 and TRBJ2-1; weak D call: TRBD1 (6 bases). V was trimmed by 6 bases and J by 2 bases, leaving 17 bases between them. CDR1 and CDR2 (germline): SGHVS, FNYEAQ. CDR3 length: 16 residues. The CDR3: CASSRMTGITYNEQFF. Here the CDR3 DNA reads TGTGCCAGCAGTCGTATGACAGGAATTACCTACAATGAGCAGTTCTTC.

This clonotype was counted between two and nine times. J is TRBJ2-3 and V is TRBV2; perhaps TRBD2 as D (7 bases). V lost 6 bases, J lost 3 bases, and 28 bases lay in between. The CDR3 has 19 residues. CDR1 and CDR2 (germline): SNHLY, FYNNEI. The CDR3 coding sequence is TGTGCCAGCAGCCGACGGGGGGCGATTGTTTCTAAATATACAGATACGCAGTATTTT. It specifies CASSRRGAIVSKYTDTQYF.

This clonotype showed up just a few times. CDR3 loop: CASTLLPGQGAYEQYF. CDR3 coding DNA: TGTGCCAGCACCTTACTCCCGGGACAGGGGGCGTACGAGCAGTACTTC. The chain couples TRBV5-5 to TRBJ2-7, with TRBD1 matching 12 bases. V dropped 6 bases and J dropped 4; count of bases not matched to a gene: 11. Germline loops: CDR1 SGHKS, CDR2 YYEKEE (reference sequence). This CDR3 spans 16 amino acids.

This clonotype was seen at least ten times. CDR3 coding DNA: TGCGCCACGCGGGCGACTCTAAGCACAGATACGCAGTATTTT. Amino acids: CATRATLSTDTQYF. The rearrangement links TRBV5-1 to TRBJ2-3, with TRBD2 as a possible D gene (5 bases). V dropped 9 bases and J dropped 0 bases, with 14 bases sitting between them. CDR1 and CDR2 from the germline V gene are SGHRS and YFSETQ. The CDR3 spans 14 residues. The full variable domain, its missing parts supplied by reference TRBV5-1 and TRBJ2-3, is KAGVTQTPRYLIKTRGQQVTLSCSPISGHRSVSWYQQTPGQGLQFLFEYFSETQRNKGNFPGRFSGRQFSNSRSEMNVSTLELGDSALYLCATRATLSTDTQYFGPGTRLTVL.

The chain has TRBV7-9 and TRBJ2-3; D gene uncertain. The CDR3 is made up of 14 amino acids. Germline-derived CDR1 and CDR2 are SEHNR and FQNEAQ (reference sequence). V dropped 4 bases and J dropped 3 bases, with 11 bases sitting between them. CDR3 protein: CASSWIGSTDTQYF. For the CDR3, the DNA is TGTGCCAGCAGCTGGATAGGGTCGACAGATACGCAGTATTTT.

This clonotype was seen only a few times. This chain joins TRBV20-1 and TRBJ2-5; 11 nucleotides align to TRBD2. CDR3 size: 14 residues. Germline assignment: CDR1 DFQATT and CDR2 SNEGSKA (reference sequence). The V segment lost 5 bases and the J segment 3 bases; nucleotides outside the gene matches: 5. CDR3 nucleotide sequence: TGCAGTGCTTGGGGGACTAGCGGAAAAGAGACCCAGTACTTC. As protein: CSAWGTSGKETQYF.

V is TRBV7-2 and J is TRBJ2-7; TRBD2 aligns across 8 bases. The CDR3 totals 16 residues. J was trimmed by 1 base and V by 0 bases; bases with no gene match: 5. Per germline, CDR1 SGHTA and CDR2 FQGNSA. The DNA of the CDR3 is TGTGCCAGCAGCTTAGCGGCGCGGGGGGCTTCCTACGAGCAGTACTTC. Protein sequence: CASSLAARGASYEQYF.